These T cell receptor beta chains were read from a single sample in a study of neurological immune-mediated disorders. TCRdb fed the 5' RACE reads into MiXCR, producing one record per CDR3 protein. The repertoire consists of about 50,000 distinct CDR3 sequences, with around 10% occurring once and the leading ten covering over 20%. The specimen was PBMCs. The receptors come from a woman aged 40 to 50 with HTLV-1-associated myelopathy (HAM/TSP). Each CDR3 is given with its conserved first and last residue.

v_gene	j_gene	CDR3aa
TRBV18	TRBJ1-5	CASSPDRGQPQHF
TRBV12-3/TRBV12-4	TRBJ1-6	CASSSGGHQFSNSPLHF
TRBV19	TRBJ1-2	CASNAETGGDYGYTF
TRBV9	TRBJ1-1	CASSGGQVRFF
TRBV7-8	TRBJ2-7	CASSFGDRSSYEQYF
TRBV11-2	TRBJ2-5	CASSLEGLAAKETQYF
TRBV12-3/TRBV12-4	TRBJ1-1	CASSLQALNTEAFF
TRBV7-2	TRBJ2-3	CASSRRAGVDTQYF
TRBV5-1	TRBJ2-2	CASSSGLNTGELFF
TRBV6-5	TRBJ2-7	CASRSSDGRSYEQYF
TRBV5-1	TRBJ2-1	CASSLEDRGLREQFF
TRBV11-2	TRBJ2-7	CTSSSQGAGPTYEQYF
TRBV12-3/TRBV12-4	TRBJ2-1	CASSPFQSTNEQFF
TRBV20-1	TRBJ2-2	CSARVWGLAGTITGELFF
TRBV14	TRBJ1-2	CASSQERWGAYGYTF
TRBV20-1	TRBJ1-5	CSARDGLQPQHF
TRBV7-2	TRBJ2-7	CASKKQRGGSYEQYF
TRBV24-1	TRBJ1-2	CATSDPTGGRGYTF
TRBV10-3	TRBJ2-3	CATGPAGGEEKQTDTQYF
TRBV30	TRBJ1-5	CAWRLKVWDQPQHF
TRBV4-1	TRBJ1-1	CASSHRQGATEAFF
TRBV15	TRBJ2-7	CATSTGQTYEQYF
TRBV6-2/TRBV6-3	TRBJ2-7	CASSYSEGPLGYEQYF
TRBV4-1	TRBJ2-6	CASSQDDGTTYSVANVLTF
TRBV20-1	TRBJ2-3	CSASGTDTQYF
TRBV12-3/TRBV12-4	TRBJ1-1	CASSSRGQGSTEAFF
TRBV5-1	TRBJ1-4	CASSLGDRVEKLFF
TRBV6-2/TRBV6-3	TRBJ1-1	CASSSGTEAFF
TRBV12-3/TRBV12-4	TRBJ2-7	CASSLARVAEQYF
TRBV29-1	TRBJ1-5	CRVSDSYNQPQHF
TRBV12-5	TRBJ2-3	CASGLITDTQYF
TRBV7-9	TRBJ2-5	CASSSRHRVHETQYF
TRBV20-1	TRBJ2-1	CSARSLRLAGNEQFF
TRBV6-2/TRBV6-3	TRBJ2-4	CASSFLPLLAKNIQYF
TRBV6-6	TRBJ2-7	CASSPPLTVSYEQYF
TRBV5-6	TRBJ2-1	CASSLLFDRGLDEQFF